This TCR beta chain was obtained from a study of CD8+ T cells in alopecia areata. Across the study: For the treated group, dosing was oral tofacitinib at 5 to 10 mg twice daily.

This clone was found a few times. The treatment: oral pan-JAK inhibitor, 5-10 mg twice daily. Isolated RNA was reverse transcribed into cDNA used as the sequencing template. Profiled with immunoSEQ multiplex PCR; TCRdb holds only in-frame clones, not every one. The table shows 190,000 or so clones, with around 56% occurring only once. The sample here was CD4+ T cells sorted from blood, taken at week 4, from a patient treated with tofacitinib. The receptor was derived from a human donor with alopecia areata.

The CDR3, as DNA: TGCGCCAGCAGCTTATCGGAGGGGACCTCTGGAAACACCATATATTTT. Translating gives CASSLSEGTSGNTIYF. V and J are TRBV4-1 and TRBJ1-3, with D possibly matching TRBD1 (5 bases). Germline V gene lookup returns CDR1 MGHRA and CDR2 YSYEKL. CDR3 length: 16 residues. V was trimmed by 5 bases and J by 0 bases, leaving 14 bases between them.